The rows below give T cell receptor beta chains drawn from one sample of a study of T cell clonotyping in hematopoietic cell transplantation. Clones were read by immunoSEQ multiplex PCR, and TCRdb kept only the in-frame ones, dropping some. The table records over 10,000 clones, over 85% of them present only once. This material consisted of PBMCs, taken 100 days after allogeneic stem cell transplant. The receptors derive from a female patient in her fifties or sixties who had an allogeneic stem cell transplant from an unrelated donor, so the T cells may come from the graft donor. Some clones in this sample may be carry-over from other donors' samples. The CDR3 runs from the conserved cysteine through the conserved F or W. D genes are given only for firm matches. Expanded clones are given a class, and other clones once, few, many or no size at all.

d_gene | abundance | j_gene | v_gene | CDR3nt | CDR3aa
NA | NA | TRBJ1-5 | TRBV18 | TGTGCCAGCTCACCAGGGGTCGAACAGGGCTGGGGGCGCAATCAGCCCCAGCATTTT | CASSPGVEQGWGRNQPQHF
TRBD1 | NA | TRBJ1-5 | TRBV19 | TGTGCCAGTAGTATTACCGGGACAGGGGATCAGCCCCAGCATTTT | CASSITGTGDQPQHF
NA | NA | TRBJ2-3 | TRBV15 | TGTGCCACCAGTGGCAGGAGCGCGAGCGCAGATACGCAGTATTTT | CATSGRSASADTQYF
TRBD1 | NA | TRBJ2-7 | TRBV19 | TGTGCCAGTACCGCGAGACCGGGACAGCAGAATCCGTACTTC | CASTARPGQQNPYF
NA | NA | TRBJ1-1 | TRBV19 | TGTGCCAGTAAATGGGACACTTACACTGAAGCTTTCTTT | CASKWDTYTEAFF
NA | once | TRBJ2-7 | TRBV5-8 | TGTGCCAGCAGCTTGCTGGACAACGCCCCCAACGAGCAGTACTTC | CASSLLDNAPNEQYF
NA | NA | TRBJ1-6 | TRBV7-9 | TGTGCCAGCAGCTTACGGGACAATAATTCACCCCTCCACTTT | CASSLRDNNSPLHF
NA | once | TRBJ2-1 | TRBV4-1 | TGCGCCAGCAGCCAATTCGGGGGTGAGCAGTTCTTC | CASSQFGGEQFF
NA | few | TRBJ1-1 | TRBV5-6 | TGTGCCAGCAGCTTGGCGTTCGGGGGGGGGAACACTGAAGCTTTCTTT | CASSLAFGGGNTEAFF
TRBD2 | NA | TRBJ2-1 | TRBV4-2 | TGTGCCAGCAGCCAAGAGCCTAGCGGGGCTGAGCAGTTCTTC | CASSQEPSGAEQFF
NA | NA | TRBJ1-3 | TRBV5-6 | TGTGCCAGCAGCTTGGCCGTTGGAAACACCATATATTTT | CASSLAVGNTIYF
NA | NA | TRBJ2-7 | TRBV9 | TGTGCCAGCAGCTCAGGCCACGAGCAGTACTTC | CASSSGHEQYF
NA | NA | TRBJ2-1 | TRBV30 | TGTGCCTGGAGTAAGGGCCAATCGGTCTACAATGAGCAGTTCTTC | CAWSKGQSVYNEQFF
TRBD2 | NA | TRBJ2-1 | TRBV30 | TGTGCCTACAAAATTAAAGGACTAGCGGGAGGAAGCCCCCGAAGGAACAATGAGCAGTTCTTC | CAYKIKGLAGGSPRRNNEQFF
NA | NA | TRBJ1-5 | TRBV4-3 | TGCGCCAGCAGCCAATCGGAGGGTTATCAGCCCCAGCATTTT | CASSQSEGYQPQHF
NA | NA | TRBJ2-3 | TRBV2 | TGTGCCAGCAGTTCCCCGGGGTTGACGCAGTATTTT | CASSSPGLTQYF
NA | NA | TRBJ1-5 | TRBV6-6 | TGTGCCAGCAGGGACAATCAGCCCCAGCATTTT | CASRDNQPQHF
NA | NA | TRBJ2-5 | TRBV2 | TGTGCCAGCAATTCCCGGGAGTATCAAGAGACCCAGTACTTC | CASNSREYQETQYF
TRBD1 | once | TRBJ2-5 | TRBV2 | TGTGCCAGCAGTGAAGTGGGGACAGGGGTCCCGGAGACCCAGTACTTC | CASSEVGTGVPETQYF
NA | once | TRBJ1-1 | TRBV2 | TGTGCCACCCGAGCGGGGTGGAACACTGAAGCTTTCTTT | CATRAGWNTEAFF
TRBD2 | NA | TRBJ2-1 | TRBV27 | TGTGCCAGCCACCTTAGCGGGAGGGCCGGTGAGCAGTTCTTC | CASHLSGRAGEQFF
NA | NA | TRBJ1-4 | TRBV4-3 | TGCGCCAGCAGCCAAGGGACGGGGCCGAATGAAAAACTGTTTTTT | CASSQGTGPNEKLFF
TRBD1 | NA | TRBJ1-2 | TRBV11-2 | TGTGCCAGCAGCTTTGGCGAACGACAGGGTCGTGGCTACACCTTC | CASSFGERQGRGYTF
NA | NA | TRBJ1-4 | TRBV7-9 | TGTGCCAGCGGCCGAGGAGGGTTCTGGACGGGAAAACTGTTTTTT | CASGRGGFWTGKLFF
NA | once | TRBJ1-2 | TRBV9 | TGTGCCAGCAGCTCGGGATGGGGCGACTATGGCTACACCTTC | CASSSGWGDYGYTF
NA | NA | TRBJ2-7 | TRBV19 | TGTGCCAGTAGTATAGGACCCAGAGGGGGCTCCTACGAGCAGTACTTC | CASSIGPRGGSYEQYF
NA | NA | TRBJ2-6 | TRBV19 | TGTGCCAGTACCCCGGACAGTGGGGCCAACGTCCTGACTTTC | CASTPDSGANVLTF
NA | NA | TRBJ2-1 | TRBV19 | TGTGCCAGTAGTGTGGCAGGTCAATTCAATGAGCAGTTCTTC | CASSVAGQFNEQFF
NA | NA | TRBJ1-1 | TRBV18 | TGTGCCAGCTCCCGGACGGGAACTGAAGCTTTCTTT | CASSRTGTEAFF
NA | NA | TRBJ2-5 | TRBV14 | TGTGCCAGCAGCCAGCGTCTGGGGGCAGTGGGGACCCAGTACTTC | CASSQRLGAVGTQYF
TRBD2 | few | TRBJ2-7 | TRBV7-2 | TGTGCCAGCAGCTTAGTCGCGACTAGCGTGGACGAGCAGTACTTC | CASSLVATSVDEQYF
TRBD1 | NA | TRBJ1-6 | TRBV5-4 | TGTGCCAGCAGCTCGAGGACAGGGGAAGCCCTCTATAATAATTCACCCCTCCACTTT | CASSSRTGEALYNNSPLHF
NA | NA | TRBJ1-1 | TRBV6-5 | TGTGCCAGCAGGGGACTTATTAGCGACACTGAAGCTTTCTTT | CASRGLISDTEAFF
NA | NA | TRBJ1-1 | TRBV6-5 | TGTGCCAGCAGGGGATCGGAGGTTCCCACTGAAGCTTTCTTT | CASRGSEVPTEAFF
NA | NA | TRBJ2-7 | TRBV2 | TGTGCCAGCACCGGGGGTTTGGACTACGAGCAGTACTTC | CASTGGLDYEQYF
TRBD2 | NA | TRBJ2-1 | TRBV5-4 | TGTGCCAGCAGGATTGGACTAGCGGGAGGAAATGAGCAGTTCTTC | CASRIGLAGGNEQFF
TRBD1 | large | TRBJ1-2 | TRBV2 | TGTGCCAGCAGTGGACAGGGACAGGGATACTATGGCTACACCTTC | CASSGQGQGYYGYTF
NA | few | TRBJ1-1 | TRBV29-1 | TGCAGCGCTATTAGGGGAAGGACTGAAGCTTTCTTT | CSAIRGRTEAFF
NA | NA | TRBJ1-4 | TRBV25-1 | TGTGCCAGCAGTATCCGGGAAAAACTGTTTTTT | CASSIREKLFF
TRBD1 | NA | TRBJ1-6 | TRBV27 | TGTGCCAGCAGGCGACAGGGGAGGTCCTATAATTCACCCCTCCACTTT | CASRRQGRSYNSPLHF
TRBD2 | NA | TRBJ2-1 | TRBV5-6 | TGTGCCAGCAGCTTGGGTAGCGGGACGGCCGTATACAATGAGCAGTTCTTC | CASSLGSGTAVYNEQFF
NA | NA | TRBJ2-2 | TRBV11-3 | TGTGCCAGCAGCCCTACTACGGTCACCGGGGAGCTGTTTTTT | CASSPTTVTGELFF
NA | NA | TRBJ1-2 | TRBV30 | TGTGCCTCGTCGAACGGGGGTTATGGCTACACCTTC | CASSNGGYGYTF
NA | NA | TRBJ2-1 | TRBV19 | TGTGCCAGTAGTAGGAGACAGTACAATGAGCAGTTCTTC | CASSRRQYNEQFF
TRBD2 | once | TRBJ2-7 | TRBV7-9 | TGTGCCAGCAGCTTGGCTAGCGGGAGAGACGAGCAGTACTTC | CASSLASGRDEQYF
TRBD1 | NA | TRBJ2-7 | TRBV7-2 | TGTGCCAGCAGCCCCCGGACAGGGAGCTCCTACGAGCAGTACTTC | CASSPRTGSSYEQYF
NA | NA | TRBJ1-4 | TRBV7-9 | TGTGCCAGCAGCATCCACGGTATTAATGAAAAACTGTTTTTT | CASSIHGINEKLFF
NA | NA | TRBJ1-4 | TRBV13 | TGTGCCAGCAGCTTACGAGGAATGGAGGAAAAACTGTTTTTT | CASSLRGMEEKLFF
TRBD1 | NA | TRBJ1-2 | TRBV6-1 | TGTGCCAGCAGTGAAACAGGGGCTAACTATGGCTACACCTTC | CASSETGANYGYTF
NA | NA | TRBJ1-3 | TRBV10-3 | TGTGCCATCAGTGCCGGACAGTTCTCTGGAAACACCATATATTTT | CAISAGQFSGNTIYF
NA | NA | TRBJ2-7 | TRBV11-2 | TGTGCCAGCAGCCCCCCCGGAGCCTACGAGCAGTACTTC | CASSPPGAYEQYF
NA | NA | TRBJ1-4 | TRBV7-6 | TGTGCCAGCAGCTTCCGTTTTTCCAGTGAAAAACTGTTTTTT | CASSFRFSSEKLFF
NA | NA | TRBJ1-1 | TRBV7-8 | TGTGCCAGCGGCGGGGGGCCCCGTGCCCCCACTGAAGCTTTCTTT | CASGGGPRAPTEAFF
NA | NA | TRBJ2-2 | TRBV7-2 | TGTGCCAGCAGCTCAACTCGGAACACCGGGGAGCTGTTTTTT | CASSSTRNTGELFF
NA | NA | TRBJ2-1 | TRBV6-6 | TGTGCCAGCAACGAGAGACCCAATGAGCAGTTCTTC | CASNERPNEQFF
NA | NA | TRBJ1-3 | TRBV18 | TGTGCCAGCTCACCAACCGAGGGAAACACCATATATTTT | CASSPTEGNTIYF
NA | once | TRBJ1-2 | TRBV5-4 | TGTGCCAGCAGCCCGGAGACAGGAGTGGGTTATGGCTACACCTTC | CASSPETGVGYGYTF
TRBD1 | once | TRBJ2-7 | TRBV11-2 | TGTGCCAGCAGCCCGGACAGGGGGCGGGGTGAGCAGTACTTC | CASSPDRGRGEQYF
NA | NA | TRBJ1-6 | TRBV2 | TGTGCCAGCAGGGCTTCCTTTCTTTTAGCACCCCTCCACTTT | CASRASFLLAPLHF
NA | NA | TRBJ2-7 | TRBV7-2 | TGTGCCAGCAGCTTAGCGCTACTGCGGTACGAGCAGTACTTC | CASSLALLRYEQYF